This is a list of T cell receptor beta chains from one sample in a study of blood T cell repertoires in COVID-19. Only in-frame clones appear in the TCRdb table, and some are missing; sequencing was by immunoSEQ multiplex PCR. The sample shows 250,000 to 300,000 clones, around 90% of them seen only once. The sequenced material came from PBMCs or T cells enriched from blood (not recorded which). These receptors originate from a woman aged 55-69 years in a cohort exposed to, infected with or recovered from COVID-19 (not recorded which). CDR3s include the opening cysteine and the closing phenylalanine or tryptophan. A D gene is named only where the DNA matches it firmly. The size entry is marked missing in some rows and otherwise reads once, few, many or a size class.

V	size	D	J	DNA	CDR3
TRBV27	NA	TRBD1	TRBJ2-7	TGTGCCAGCAGTTCCGACAGGGGCCCCTACGAGCAGTACTTC	CASSSDRGPYEQYF
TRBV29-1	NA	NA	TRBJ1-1	TGCAGCGTTGAACTCACGACAGCCCCCTCAGGAGCTTTCTTT	CSVELTTAPSGAFF
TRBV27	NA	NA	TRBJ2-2	TGTGCCAGCAGTCCCGAGGCGGCCGGGGAGCTGTTTTTT	CASSPEAAGELFF
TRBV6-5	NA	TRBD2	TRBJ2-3	TGTGCCAGCAGTTCGCCTAGCGGGAGCTCGCCAGATACGCAGTATTTT	CASSSPSGSSPDTQYF
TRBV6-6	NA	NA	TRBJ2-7	TGTGCCAGCAGTTACTCTGGACAGTACGAGCAGTACTTC	CASSYSGQYEQYF
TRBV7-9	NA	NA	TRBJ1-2	TGTGCCAGCATCGGGTCGGAGGATGGCTACACCTTC	CASIGSEDGYTF
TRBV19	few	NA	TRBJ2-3	TGTGCCAGTAGTATAGCCCCAATGGCTACGCAGTATTTT	CASSIAPMATQYF
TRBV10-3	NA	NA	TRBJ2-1	TGTGCCATCAGTGAGGCGGAGGGCGCAGACAATGAGCAGTTCTTC	CAISEAEGADNEQFF
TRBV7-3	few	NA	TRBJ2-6	TGTGCCAGCAGCTTAGGAGGGGTGGTCTCTGGGGCCAACGTCCTGACTTTC	CASSLGGVVSGANVLTF
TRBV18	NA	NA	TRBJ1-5	TGTGCCAGCTCACCCGACACCAAATTGAGGCCCCAGCATTTT	CASSPDTKLRPQHF